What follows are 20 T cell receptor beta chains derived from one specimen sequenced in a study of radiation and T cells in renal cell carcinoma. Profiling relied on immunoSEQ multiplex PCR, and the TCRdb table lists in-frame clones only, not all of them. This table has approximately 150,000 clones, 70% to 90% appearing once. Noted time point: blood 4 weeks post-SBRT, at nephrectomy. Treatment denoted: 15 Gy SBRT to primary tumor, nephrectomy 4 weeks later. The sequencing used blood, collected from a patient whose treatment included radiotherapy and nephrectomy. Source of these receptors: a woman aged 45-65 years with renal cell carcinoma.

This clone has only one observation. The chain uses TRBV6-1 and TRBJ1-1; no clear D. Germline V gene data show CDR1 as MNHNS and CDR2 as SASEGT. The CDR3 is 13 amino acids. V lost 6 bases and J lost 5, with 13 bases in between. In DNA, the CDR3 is TGTGCCAGCAGGCACATTAGGCGGACTGAAGCTTTCTTT. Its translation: CASRHIRRTEAFF.

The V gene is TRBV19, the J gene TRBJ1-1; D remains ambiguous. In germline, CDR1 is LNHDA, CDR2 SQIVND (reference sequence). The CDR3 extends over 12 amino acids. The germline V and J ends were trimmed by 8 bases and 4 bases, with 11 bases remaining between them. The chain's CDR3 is CASVGPATEAFF. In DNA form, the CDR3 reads TGTGCCAGTGTGGGCCCAGCCACTGAAGCTTTCTTT. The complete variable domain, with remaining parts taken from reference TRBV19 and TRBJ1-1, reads DGGITQSPKYLFRKEGQNVTLSCEQNLNHDAMYWYRQDPGQGLRLIYYSQIVNDFQKGDIAEGYSVSREKKESFPLTVTSAQKNPTAFYLCASVGPATEAFFGQGTRLTVV.

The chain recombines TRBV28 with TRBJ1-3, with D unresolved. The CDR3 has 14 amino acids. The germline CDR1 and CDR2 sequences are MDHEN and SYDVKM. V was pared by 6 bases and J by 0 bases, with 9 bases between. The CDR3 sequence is CASRTSDSGNTIYF. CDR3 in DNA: TGTGCCAGCAGGACAAGCGACTCTGGAAACACCATATATTTT.

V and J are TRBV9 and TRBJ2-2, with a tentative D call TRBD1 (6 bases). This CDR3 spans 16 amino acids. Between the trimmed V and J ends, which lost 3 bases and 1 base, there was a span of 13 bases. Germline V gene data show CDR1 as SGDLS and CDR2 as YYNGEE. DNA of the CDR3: TGTGCCAGCAGCGGGCATGGACAGCAGAACACCGGGGAGCTGTTTTTT. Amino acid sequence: CASSGHGQQNTGELFF.

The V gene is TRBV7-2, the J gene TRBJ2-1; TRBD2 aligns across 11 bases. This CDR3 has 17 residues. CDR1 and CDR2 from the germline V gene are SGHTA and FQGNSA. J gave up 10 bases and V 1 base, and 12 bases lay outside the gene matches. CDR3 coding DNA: TGTGCCAGCAGCTTAGGAACCGGGACTAGCGGTTTGGAGGAGCAGTTCTTC. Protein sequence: CASSLGTGTSGLEEQFF.

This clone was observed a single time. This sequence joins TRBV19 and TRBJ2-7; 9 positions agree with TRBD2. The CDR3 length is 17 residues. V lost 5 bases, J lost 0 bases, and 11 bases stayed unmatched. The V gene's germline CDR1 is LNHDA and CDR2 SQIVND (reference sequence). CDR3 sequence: CASSPGSGGTPSYEQYF. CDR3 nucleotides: TGTGCCAGTAGTCCTGGGAGCGGGGGGACCCCCTCCTACGAGCAGTACTTC. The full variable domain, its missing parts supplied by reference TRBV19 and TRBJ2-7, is DGGITQSPKYLFRKEGQNVTLSCEQNLNHDAMYWYRQDPGQGLRLIYYSQIVNDFQKGDIAEGYSVSREKKESFPLTVTSAQKNPTAFYLCASSPGSGGTPSYEQYFGPGTRLTVT.

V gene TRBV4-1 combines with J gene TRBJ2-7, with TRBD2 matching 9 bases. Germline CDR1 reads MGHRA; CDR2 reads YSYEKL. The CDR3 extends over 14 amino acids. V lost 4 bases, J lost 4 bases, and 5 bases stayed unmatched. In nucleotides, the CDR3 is TGCGCCAGCAGCCTAACGACTAGCGGTTACGAGCAGTACTTC. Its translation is CASSLTTSGYEQYF.

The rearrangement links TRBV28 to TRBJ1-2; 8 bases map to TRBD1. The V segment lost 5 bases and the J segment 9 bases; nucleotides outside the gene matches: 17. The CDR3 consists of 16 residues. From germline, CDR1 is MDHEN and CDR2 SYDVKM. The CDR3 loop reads CASSPPPGTGIGSYTF. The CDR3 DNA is TGTGCCAGCAGTCCACCCCCCGGGACAGGAATCGGGAGCTACACCTTC.

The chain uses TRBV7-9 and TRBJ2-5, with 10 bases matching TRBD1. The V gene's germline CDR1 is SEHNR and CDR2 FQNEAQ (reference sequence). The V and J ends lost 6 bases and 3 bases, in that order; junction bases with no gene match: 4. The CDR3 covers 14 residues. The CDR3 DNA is TGTGCCAGCAGTAGGACAGGGGGAAAAGAGACCCAGTACTTC. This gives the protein CASSRTGGKETQYF.

The CDR3 region is CASSLTQGEWETQYF. The CDR3, as DNA: TGTGCCAGCAGCCTCACCCAGGGGGAGTGGGAGACCCAGTACTTC. This chain uses TRBV11-2 with TRBJ2-5, with 7 bases identical to TRBD1. The ends lost 5 bases at V and 5 bases at J; junction bases unmatched: 11. CDR3 length: 15 residues. CDR1 and CDR2 (germline): SGHAT, FQNNGV.

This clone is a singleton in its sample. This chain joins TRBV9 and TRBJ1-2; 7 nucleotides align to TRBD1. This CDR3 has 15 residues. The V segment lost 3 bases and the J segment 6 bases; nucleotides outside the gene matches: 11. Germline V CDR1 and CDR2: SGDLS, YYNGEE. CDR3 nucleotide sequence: TGTGCCAGCAGCGCCTCCCAGGGGGGATTGAATGGCTACACCTTC. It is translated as CASSASQGGLNGYTF. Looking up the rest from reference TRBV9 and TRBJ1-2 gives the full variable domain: DSGVTQTPKHLITATGQRVTLRCSPRSGDLSVYWYQQSLDQGLQFLIQYYNGEERAKGNILERFSAQQFPDLHSELNLSSLELGDSALYFCASSASQGGLNGYTFGSGTRLTVV.

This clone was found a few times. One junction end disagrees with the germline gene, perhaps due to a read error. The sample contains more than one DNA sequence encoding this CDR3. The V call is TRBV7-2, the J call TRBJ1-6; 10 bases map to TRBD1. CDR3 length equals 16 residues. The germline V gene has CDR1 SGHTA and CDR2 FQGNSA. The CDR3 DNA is TGCGCCAGCAGCCAGAGTACCGGGACAGGGGATTCACCCCTCCACTTT. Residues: CASSQSTGTGDSPLHF. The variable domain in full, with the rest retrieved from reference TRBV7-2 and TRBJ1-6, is GAGVSQSPSNKVTEKGKDVELRCDPISGHTALYWYRQSLGQGLEFLIYFQGNSAPDKSGLPSDRFSAERTGGSVSTLTIQRTQQEDSAVYLCASSQSTGTGDSPLHFGNGTRLTVT.

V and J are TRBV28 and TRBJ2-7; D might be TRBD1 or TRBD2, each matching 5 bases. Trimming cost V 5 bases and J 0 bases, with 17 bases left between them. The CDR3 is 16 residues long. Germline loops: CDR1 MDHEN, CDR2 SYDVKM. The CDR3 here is CASSQTGRPSSYEQYF. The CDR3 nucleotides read TGTGCCAGCAGTCAAACGGGACGGCCGTCCTCCTACGAGCAGTACTTC.

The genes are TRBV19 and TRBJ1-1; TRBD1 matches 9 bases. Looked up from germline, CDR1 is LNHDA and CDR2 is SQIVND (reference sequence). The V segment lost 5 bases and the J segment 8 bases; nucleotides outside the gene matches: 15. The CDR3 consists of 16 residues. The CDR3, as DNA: TGTGCCAGTAGTTCCCTTCTCCGGGACAGGGTGGCCGAAGCTTTCTTT. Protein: CASSSLLRDRVAEAFF.

In DNA, the CDR3 is TGCGCCAGCAGCCCGGGACAACACACAGATACGCAGTATTTT. It encodes CASSPGQHTDTQYF. The J gene is TRBJ2-3, the V gene TRBV5-1; maybe TRBD1 (6 bases). Trimming took 4 bases from V and 2 from J, leaving 11 bases between them. CDR3 size: 14 residues. The germline V gene has CDR1 SGHRS and CDR2 YFSETQ.

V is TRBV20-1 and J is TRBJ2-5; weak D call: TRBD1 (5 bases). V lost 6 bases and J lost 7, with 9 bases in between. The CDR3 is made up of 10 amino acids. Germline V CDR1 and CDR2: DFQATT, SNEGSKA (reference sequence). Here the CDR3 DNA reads TGCAGTGCCGGGCAGGGGACCCAGTACTTC. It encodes CSAGQGTQYF.

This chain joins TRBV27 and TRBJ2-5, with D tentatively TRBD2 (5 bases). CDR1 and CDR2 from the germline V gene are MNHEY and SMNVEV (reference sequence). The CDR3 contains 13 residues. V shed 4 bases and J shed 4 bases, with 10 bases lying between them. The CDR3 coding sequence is TGTGCCAGCAGTTGGGCCGGGGTAGAGACCCAGTACTTC. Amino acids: CASSWAGVETQYF.

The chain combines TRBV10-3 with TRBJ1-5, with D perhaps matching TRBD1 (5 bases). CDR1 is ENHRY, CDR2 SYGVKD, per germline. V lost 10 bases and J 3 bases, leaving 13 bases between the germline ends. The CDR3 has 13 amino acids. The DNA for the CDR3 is TGTGCCACTAGAATGGACAACAATCAGCCCCAGCATTTT. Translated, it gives CATRMDNNQPQHF.

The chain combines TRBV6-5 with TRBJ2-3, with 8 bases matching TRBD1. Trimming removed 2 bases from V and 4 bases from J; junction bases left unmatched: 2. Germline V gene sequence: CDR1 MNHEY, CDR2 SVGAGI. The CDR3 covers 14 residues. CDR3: CASSYGTGADTQYF. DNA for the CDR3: TGTGCCAGCAGTTACGGGACAGGTGCAGATACGCAGTATTTT.

CDR3 bases: TGTGCCAGCAGCTTAGAAGGGGCGGGGAACTCCTACGAGCAGTACTTC. Amino acid sequence: CASSLEGAGNSYEQYF. This chain joins TRBV7-2 and TRBJ2-7; D is possibly TRBD2 (6 bases). The CDR3 runs to 16 residues. Germline V gives CDR1 SGHTA, CDR2 FQGNSA. V was clipped by 1 base and J by 0 bases, with 13 bases between them.